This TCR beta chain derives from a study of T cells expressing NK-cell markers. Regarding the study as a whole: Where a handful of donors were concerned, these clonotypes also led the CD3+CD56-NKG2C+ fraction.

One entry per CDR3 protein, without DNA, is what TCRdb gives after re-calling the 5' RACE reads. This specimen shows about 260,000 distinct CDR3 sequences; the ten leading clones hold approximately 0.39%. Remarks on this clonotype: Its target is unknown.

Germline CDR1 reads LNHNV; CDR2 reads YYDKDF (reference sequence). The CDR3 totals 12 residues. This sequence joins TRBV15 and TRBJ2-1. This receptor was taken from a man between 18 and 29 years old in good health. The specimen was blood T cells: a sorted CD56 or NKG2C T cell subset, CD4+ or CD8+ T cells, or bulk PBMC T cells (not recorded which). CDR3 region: CATSRDWSEQFF. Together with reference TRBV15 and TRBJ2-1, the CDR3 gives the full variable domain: DAMVIQNPRYQVTQFGKPVTLSCSQTLNHNVMYWYQQKSSQAPKLLFHYYDKDFNNEADTPDNFQSRRPNTSFCFLDIRSPGLGDTAMYLCATSRDWSEQFFGPGTRLTVL.